Each of the 5 T cell receptor beta chains below was sequenced from the same sample in a study of blood T cell repertoires in COVID-19. Sequencing used immunoSEQ multiplex PCR; TCRdb keeps in-frame clones, though not all of them. Of 300,000 to 350,000 clones listed, approximately 90% are singletons. The sequenced material came from peripheral blood. Receptor source: a woman between 25 and 40 years old with COVID-19, enrolled during active disease.

The J gene is TRBJ1-5, the V gene TRBV6-6; the match to TRBD1 covers 8 bases. This CDR3 spans 16 amino acids. In germline, CDR1 is MNHNY, CDR2 SVGAGI (reference sequence). Unmatched junction bases numbered 8, after V lost 4 bases and J lost 3 bases. DNA for the CDR3: TGTGCCAGCAGTTCCCAGGGGGCGAGGGTCAATCAGCCCCAGCATTTT. Its translation: CASSSQGARVNQPQHF.

The genes are TRBV7-2 and TRBJ2-3; 7 bases map to TRBD1. Germline V gives CDR1 SGHTA, CDR2 FQGNSA. This CDR3 comprises 16 residues. V was clipped by 6 bases and J by 3 bases; unmatched bases: 12. The CDR3 bases are TGTGCCAGCAGTTTACTTGGACAGGTGGTAACAGATACGCAGTATTTT. It is translated as CASSLLGQVVTDTQYF.

This clone was seen once. Distinct nucleotide sequences in the sample also encode this CDR3. This chain joins TRBV10-3 and TRBJ2-1; tentative D call: TRBD2 (6 bases). Germline V gene lookup returns CDR1 ENHRY and CDR2 SYGVKD. Trimming stripped 6 bases from V and 0 bases from J, with 9 bases between. The CDR3 consists of 14 residues. The CDR3 spells CAISGGSSYNEQFF. The CDR3 DNA is TGTGCCATCAGCGGGGGAAGCTCCTACAATGAGCAGTTCTTC.

This clone was recorded once. The chain carries TRBV28 and TRBJ1-5; weak D call: TRBD1 (5 bases). The CDR3 loop spans 15 amino acids. V lost 4 bases and J lost 11, with 21 bases in between. CDR1 is MDHEN, CDR2 SYDVKM, per germline. The CDR3 is CASSSSSGRLVAQHF. The CDR3 DNA is TGTGCCAGCAGTTCCAGTTCAGGGCGGTTAGTAGCCCAGCATTTT.

The chain employs TRBV24-1 and TRBJ2-6, with TRBD1 matching 9 bases. The V gene end was trimmed by 4 bases and the J gene end by 1 base; junction bases not matched to a gene: 10. Germline V gives CDR1 KGHDR, CDR2 SFDVKD. This CDR3 contains 19 residues. CDR3 amino acids: CATSDPRDRVRSGANVLTF. In nucleotides, the CDR3 is TGTGCCACCAGTGACCCCCGGGACAGGGTCCGGTCTGGGGCCAACGTCCTGACTTTC.